A single sample gave rise to the 11 T cell receptor beta chains below, sequenced in a study of T cells after yellow fever vaccination (dated by TCRdb to the late 2010s). The treatment or condition label here, explained by the study, means: live attenuated yellow fever vaccine strain. The library was built by means of 5' RACE. Sequencing was performed on an Illumina NovaSeq 6000. Through fastp at Q25 and MiXCR, TCRdb rebuilt clones from the public reads, retaining in-frame beta chains. Rows with a matching CDR3 protein are joined into one entry that keeps the most common DNA and genes. For this sample the table gives about 320,000 distinct CDR3 sequences, of which roughly 4.3% were detected only once. 15% to 20% of the sample belongs to the ten largest clones. This sample comprised PBMCs, obtained 15 days after the yellow fever booster vaccination. The receptors shown here come from a man aged 18 to 30 who received the YFV17D yellow fever vaccine.

The CDR3 region has the DNA TGTGCCAGCAGCTTAGGTTTAGGAGGGAACACTGAAGCTTTCTTT. Amino acids: CASSLGLGGNTEAFF. The chain is built from TRBV7-2 and TRBJ1-1; no firm D call. Germline CDR1 is SGHTA and CDR2 is FQGNSA. Trimming took 1 base from V and 1 from J, leaving 10 bases between them. This CDR3 has 15 amino acids.

This clonotype was picked up many times. V is TRBV6-5 and J is TRBJ2-5; D is unresolved. This CDR3 comprises 12 residues. Germline-derived CDR1 and CDR2 are MNHEY and SVGAGI. V was pared by 4 bases and J by 5 bases, with 8 bases between. CDR3 coding DNA: TGTGCCAGCAGTTTTCCTAAGGAGACCCAGTACTTC. This encodes CASSFPKETQYF.

In its sample, this clonotype was seen many times. The chain carries TRBV9 and TRBJ1-1; no clear D. The V and J ends lost 4 bases and 6 bases respectively, with 10 bases between them. This CDR3 is built from 12 residues. The germline V gene has CDR1 SGDLS and CDR2 YYNGEE. The CDR3 here is CASSPREAEAFF. The CDR3 DNA reads as TGTGCCAGCAGCCCCCGCGAGGCTGAAGCTTTCTTT.

This clonotype has a handful of counts. The chain employs TRBV5-1 and TRBJ2-3; D not resolved. V was shortened by 4 bases and J by 4 bases, with 13 bases between the two germline ends. The CDR3 sequence is 14 residues long. The germline gives CDR1 SGHRS, CDR2 YFSETQ. The CDR3 spells CASSVTGPADTQYF. Here the CDR3 DNA reads TGCGCCAGCAGCGTAACCGGGCCAGCAGATACGCAGTATTTT.

This clonotype was observed many times. The chain has TRBV6-2 or TRBV6-3 and TRBJ2-3; TRBD1 is a possible D gene (6 bases). The CDR3 covers 14 residues. V dropped 5 bases and J dropped 2 bases, with 11 bases sitting between them. Germline CDR1 is MNHEY and CDR2 is SVGEGT. CDR3 residues: CASSLRTVTDTQYF. The CDR3 region has the DNA TGTGCCAGCAGTCTACGGACAGTCACAGATACGCAGTATTTT.

There are a few counts of this clonotype. The V gene is TRBV5-1, the J gene TRBJ2-3; 12 nucleotides line up with TRBD1. Germline-derived CDR1 and CDR2 are SGHRS and YFSETQ. Germline trimming cut 4 bases from V and 5 bases from J; bases unmatched to any gene: 5. The length of the CDR3 is 15 residues. Here the CDR3 reads CASSTGQGAVDTQYF. CDR3 nucleotides: TGCGCCAGCAGCACGGGACAGGGGGCTGTAGATACGCAGTATTTT.

The rearrangement uses TRBV12-3 or TRBV12-4 and TRBJ2-2, with D possibly matching TRBD2 (7 bases). This CDR3 has 15 amino acids. V was clipped by 3 bases and J by 4 bases, with 12 bases between them. The CDR3, as DNA: TGTGCCAGCAGTTTCGCGGGGGCCAGCACCGGGGAGCTGTTTTTT. Translation gives CASSFAGASTGELFF.

This clonotype occurred a few times. The chain uses TRBV19 and TRBJ2-7; a weak D match, TRBD1 (6 bases). Per germline, CDR1 LNHDA and CDR2 SQIVND (reference sequence). The ends were cut back, 3 bases at V and 7 bases at J, with 19 bases in the middle. This CDR3 spans 15 amino acids. The CDR3 nucleotides read TGTGCCAGTAGTATTGAACCACAGGGTCTGGGGGAGCAGTACTTC. It is translated as CASSIEPQGLGEQYF.

Many counts were recorded for this clonotype. The rearrangement links TRBV6-2 or TRBV6-3 to TRBJ2-7, with a possible D match to TRBD2 (5 bases). The CDR3 is 12 amino acids. The V gene lost 7 bases and the J gene lost 2 bases, with 9 bases spanning the gap. Germline V gene lookup returns CDR1 MNHEY and CDR2 SVGEGT. The CDR3 nucleotides read TGTGCCAGCACCCGGGGAGCCTACGAGCAGTACTTC. This sequence encodes CASTRGAYEQYF.

This clonotype was counted at least ten times. V is TRBV12-3 or TRBV12-4 and J is TRBJ2-3; D is tentatively TRBD1 or TRBD2 (6 bases each). The CDR3 has 15 residues. V lost 2 bases, J lost 0 bases, and 9 bases lay in between. CDR3 amino acids: CASSLWGASTDTQYF. DNA of the CDR3: TGTGCCAGCAGTTTATGGGGGGCCAGCACAGATACGCAGTATTTT.

Many counts were recorded for this clonotype. The rearrangement links TRBV4-2 to TRBJ2-7; no clear D. V lost 0 bases and J 5 bases, leaving 14 bases between the germline ends. This CDR3 region has 15 residues. Per germline, CDR1 LGHNA and CDR2 YNFKEQ. CDR3 in DNA: TGTGCCAGCAGCCAAGAGTGGTCGGCTACGAACGAGCAGTACTTC. Translation: CASSQEWSATNEQYF.